The clone carrying this T cell receptor (beta chain) was observed at least ten times. Its target is unknown. CDR3 length equals 17 residues. Germline values: CDR1 KGHSH, CDR2 LQKENI. J lost 3 bases, V lost 1 base, and 7 bases had no gene match. The data stem from a study of T cells in Graves' hyperthyroidism and ophthalmopathy. Study summary: At initial diagnosis, before any treatment had begun, peripheral blood was obtained. Overall study results and limits: Blood also held most thyroid clonotypes expanded beyond 0.001.

Amplified TCR beta CDR3 regions came from RNA transcripts. During a first-round RT-PCR of the TCR CDR3, the HTBI primer set was used. TCRdb re-called the multiplex PCR reads through MiXCR, storing one row per CDR3 protein. In the table there are about 720,000 distinct CDR3 sequences, roughly a sixth of which are singletons. Sequencing used blood. The receptor's source is a woman in her forties or fifties with Graves' hyperthyroidism that later progressed to Graves' ophthalmopathy. The chain carries TRBV18 and TRBJ1-4, with TRBD1 matching over 8 bases. CDR3 sequence (DNA): TGTGCCAGCTCACCACGCACAGGGGGAACGGCTAATGAAAAACTGTTTTTT. This translates into CASSPRTGGTANEKLFF.